The 32 T cell receptor beta chains below come from one sample, sequenced in a study of siplizumab effects on memory and regulatory T cells. Sequencing was performed with immunoSEQ multiplex PCR; in TCRdb, only in-frame clones are kept and a portion is missing. The sample shows about 40,000 clones, about 89% of them seen only once. Sample: naive CD4+ T cells sorted from blood. All receptors come from a human donor in good health.

The J gene is TRBJ2-1, the V gene TRBV7-3, with D maybe TRBD2 (6 bases). Trimming pared 3 bases from V and 3 bases from J, leaving 21 bases between. The V gene's germline CDR1 is SGHTA and CDR2 FQGTGA. The CDR3 runs to 18 residues. In DNA form, the CDR3 reads TGTGCCAGCAGCTTTCTCCGTTGGAGGGAGGACTACTACAATGAGCAGTTCTTC. It is translated as CASSFLRWREDYYNEQFF.

This clone was seen a single time. The chain joins TRBV29-1 to TRBJ1-1; 8 bases are shared with TRBD1. CDR3 size: 13 residues. V shed 5 bases and J 4 bases; nucleotides not matched to a gene: 6. From germline, CDR1 is SQVTM and CDR2 ANQGSEA. CDR3 amino acids: CSVLRRGRTEAFF. The CDR3 DNA reads as TGCAGCGTTTTGCGCAGGGGGCGCACTGAAGCTTTCTTT.

The chain joins TRBV6-1 to TRBJ1-2; the D is unclear. Germline lookup yields CDR1 MNHNS and CDR2 SASEGT. The CDR3 has 14 residues. V lost 7 bases and J lost 0, with 12 bases in between. The CDR3 loop is CASTEGGANYGYTF. The CDR3 DNA sequence: TGTGCCAGCACAGAAGGCGGGGCTAACTATGGCTACACCTTC.

The gene calls are TRBV5-1 and TRBJ1-4; D gene unclear. In germline, CDR1 is SGHRS, CDR2 YFSETQ. The V end was cut by 4 bases, the J end by 7 bases, with 20 bases between. There are 16 residues in the CDR3. The CDR3 DNA follows: TGCGCCAGCAGCCTACCAGAGGGCGGCCGGACTGAAAAACTGTTTTTT. It is translated as CASSLPEGGRTEKLFF. The full variable domain, completed using reference TRBV5-1 and TRBJ1-4, is KAGVTQTPRYLIKTRGQQVTLSCSPISGHRSVSWYQQTPGQGLQFLFEYFSETQRNKGNFPGRFSGRQFSNSRSEMNVSTLELGDSALYLCASSLPEGGRTEKLFFGSGTQLSVL.

The chain joins TRBV30 to TRBJ1-4, with D possibly matching TRBD1 (5 bases). Per germline, CDR1 GTSNPN and CDR2 SVGIG (reference sequence). The CDR3 spans 13 residues. The ends were cut back, 3 bases at V and 5 bases at J, with 10 bases in the middle. CDR3 sequence (DNA): TGTGCCTGGAGGGCGGGGGGGAATGAAAAACTGTTTTTT. Amino acid sequence: CAWRAGGNEKLFF. The whole variable domain, remainder taken from reference TRBV30 and TRBJ1-4, is SQTIHQWPATLVQPVGSPLSLECTVEGTSNPNLYWYRQAAGRGLQLLFYSVGIGQISSEVPQNLSASRPQDRQFILSSKKLLLSDSGFYLCAWRAGGNEKLFFGSGTQLSVL.

The rearrangement joins TRBV5-1 to TRBJ2-1; D is possibly TRBD1 (5 bases). CDR1 is SGHRS, CDR2 YFSETQ, per germline. This CDR3 region has 14 residues. Trimming left V 4 bases short and J 5 bases short, with 13 bases between. CDR3 in amino acids: CASSRPGFDNEQFF. CDR3 in DNA: TGCGCCAGCAGCCGTCCAGGGTTCGACAATGAGCAGTTCTTC.

V is TRBV2 and J is TRBJ2-1; D gene unclear. V lost 5 bases and J lost 3, with 11 bases in between. This CDR3 has 14 amino acids. CDR1 SNHLY and CDR2 FYNNEI come from the germline V gene. The CDR3 protein is CASSRVRSYNEQFF. As DNA, the CDR3 is TGTGCCAGCAGTCGGGTGCGTAGCTACAATGAGCAGTTCTTC.

V usage is TRBV27 and J usage is TRBJ1-2, with D perhaps TRBD1 (5 bases). The CDR3 covers 16 residues. Germline V gene sequence: CDR1 MNHEY, CDR2 SMNVEV (reference sequence). V was cut by 5 bases and J by 7 bases, with 23 bases left in between. The CDR3 DNA follows: TGTGCCAGCAGTCAGCCGGGAAGGGGCGGGGTGCGTGGCTACACCTTC. Translated: CASSQPGRGGVRGYTF.

J is TRBJ1-3 and V is TRBV6-5; D gene unclear. V lost 6 bases, J lost 4 bases, and 10 bases lay in between. This CDR3 has 13 residues. Germline V gives CDR1 MNHEY, CDR2 SVGAGI. In nucleotides, the CDR3 is TGTGCCAGCAGCAGGACTATCGGAAACACCATATATTTT. It is translated as CASSRTIGNTIYF.

The rearrangement uses TRBV7-9 and TRBJ1-4; D unresolved. V lost 5 bases to trimming and J lost 5 bases, with 18 bases between them. Looked up from germline, CDR1 is SEHNR and CDR2 is FQNEAQ (reference sequence). The CDR3 is 16 amino acids. The CDR3 DNA is TGTGCCAGCAGCGATATGTACCGGGAGAAGAATGAAAAACTGTTTTTT. Its translation: CASSDMYREKNEKLFF.

The chain links TRBV7-6 to TRBJ2-3, with 13 bases lining up with TRBD2. Germline CDR1 and CDR2: SGHVS and FNYEAQ. J was trimmed by 0 bases and V by 2 bases; bases with no gene match: 8. There are 19 residues in the CDR3. Here the CDR3 DNA reads TGTGCCAGCAGCTTATATGGGACTAGCGGGATTATTAGCACAGATACGCAGTATTTT. This translates into CASSLYGTSGIISTDTQYF. Based on the CDR3 plus reference TRBV7-6 and TRBJ2-3, the full variable domain is GAGVSQSPRYKVTKRGQDVALRCDPISGHVSLYWYRQALGQGPEFLTYFNYEAQQDKSGLPNDRFSAERPEGSISTLTIQRTEQRDSAMYRCASSLYGTSGIISTDTQYFGPGTRLTVL.

The chain combines TRBV9 with TRBJ2-5, with D perhaps TRBD1 or TRBD2 (6 bases each). Germline V lookup: CDR1 SGDLS, CDR2 YYNGEE. The CDR3 has 14 amino acids. V was shortened by 0 bases and J by 5 bases, with 11 bases between the two germline ends. DNA for the CDR3: TGTGCCAGCAGCGTAGGAGGGGGGCTGGAGACCCAGTACTTC. Protein: CASSVGGGLETQYF.

This chain connects TRBV2 to TRBJ1-1; 7 nucleotides align to TRBD1. The germline V gene encodes CDR1 SNHLY and CDR2 FYNNEI. The CDR3 contains 13 residues. The ends lost 8 bases at V and 1 base at J; junction bases unmatched: 4. CDR3 amino acids: CASPGTANTEAFF. The CDR3, as DNA: TGTGCCAGCCCTGGGACAGCGAACACTGAAGCTTTCTTT.

V and J are TRBV19 and TRBJ2-7; D ambiguous. CDR3 length equals 13 residues. Germline CDR1 is LNHDA and CDR2 is SQIVND (reference sequence). V gave up 6 bases and J gave up 4 bases, with 13 bases separating them. CDR3 residues: CASSSGLIYEQYF. CDR3 in DNA: TGTGCCAGTAGCTCCGGTCTTATTTACGAGCAGTACTTC. The variable domain in full, with the rest retrieved from reference TRBV19 and TRBJ2-7, is DGGITQSPKYLFRKEGQNVTLSCEQNLNHDAMYWYRQDPGQGLRLIYYSQIVNDFQKGDIAEGYSVSREKKESFPLTVTSAQKNPTAFYLCASSSGLIYEQYFGPGTRLTVT.

The V gene is TRBV14, the J gene TRBJ1-1; no reliable D call. Trimming took off 0 bases at V and 0 bases at J, with 11 bases between the two ends. CDR3 size: 16 residues. Per germline, CDR1 SGHDN and CDR2 FVKESK. CDR3 protein: CASSQDVQSLNTEAFF. The CDR3 DNA reads TGTGCCAGCAGCCAAGATGTCCAGTCGTTGAACACTGAAGCTTTCTTT.

The chain joins TRBV7-2 to TRBJ2-7, with a possible D match to TRBD1 (5 bases). Germline values: CDR1 SGHTA, CDR2 FQGNSA. This CDR3 comprises 14 residues. Trimming took off 5 bases at V and 3 bases at J, with 14 bases between the two ends. The CDR3 DNA reads TGTGCCAGCAGCCTACATGGGGCAGGCTACGAGCAGTACTTC. Protein sequence: CASSLHGAGYEQYF. Supplemented by reference TRBV7-2 and TRBJ2-7, the full variable domain reads GAGVSQSPSNKVTEKGKDVELRCDPISGHTALYWYRQSLGQGLEFLIYFQGNSAPDKSGLPSDRFSAERTGGSVSTLTIQRTQQEDSAVYLCASSLHGAGYEQYFGPGTRLTVT.

The rearrangement links TRBV6-5 to TRBJ2-7; D not certain. The CDR3 has 15 amino acids. Trimming pared 2 bases from V and 4 bases from J, leaving 15 bases between. The germline CDR1 and CDR2 sequences are MNHEY and SVGAGI. The CDR3 loop reads CASSYDEFSNYEQYF. The CDR3 coding sequence is TGTGCCAGCAGTTACGACGAGTTTTCAAATTACGAGCAGTACTTC.

The J gene is TRBJ1-2, the V gene TRBV5-1; D gene ambiguous. Looked up from germline, CDR1 is SGHRS and CDR2 is YFSETQ. The CDR3 has 15 amino acids. Trimming stripped 0 bases from V and 3 bases from J, with 12 bases between. CDR3 DNA sequence: TGCGCCAGCAGCTTGGAGGTCAGCCGGGACTATGGCTACACCTTC. It translates to CASSLEVSRDYGYTF.

V usage is TRBV18 and J usage is TRBJ2-5; weak D call: TRBD1 (5 bases). Trimming cost V 0 bases and J 9 bases, with 17 bases left between them. The CDR3 sequence is 15 residues long. Germline V gene data show CDR1 as KGHSH and CDR2 as LQKENI. CDR3 loop: CASSPPHIRVRAQYF. DNA of the CDR3: TGTGCCAGCTCACCACCGCATATCAGGGTACGGGCCCAGTACTTC.

The chain recombines TRBV4-2 with TRBJ2-5, with 7 nucleotides matching TRBD2. The CDR3 has 12 amino acids. Germline CDR1 reads LGHNA; CDR2 reads YNFKEQ. J gave up 5 bases and V 8 bases, and 5 bases lay outside the gene matches. The CDR3 nucleotides are TGTGCCAGCGGCGCGGGAGAGGAGACCCAGTACTTC. Translated: CASGAGEETQYF.

This rearrangement joins TRBV9 to TRBJ1-1; no definite D call. The length of the CDR3 is 13 residues. Germline lookup yields CDR1 SGDLS and CDR2 YYNGEE. The ends were cut back, 0 bases at V and 2 bases at J, with 5 bases in the middle. In DNA form, the CDR3 reads TGTGCCAGCAGCGTAGCTGCAAACACTGAAGCTTTCTTT. This translates into CASSVAANTEAFF. Full variable domain (outside the CDR3, taken from reference TRBV9 and TRBJ1-1): DSGVTQTPKHLITATGQRVTLRCSPRSGDLSVYWYQQSLDQGLQFLIQYYNGEERAKGNILERFSAQQFPDLHSELNLSSLELGDSALYFCASSVAANTEAFFGQGTRLTVV.

The chain carries TRBV27 and TRBJ2-7, with D hard to call. Trimming stripped 2 bases from V and 3 bases from J, with 8 bases between. The CDR3 runs to 13 residues. Germline loops: CDR1 MNHEY, CDR2 SMNVEV (reference sequence). CDR3 sequence: CASSLDSFYEQYF. CDR3 sequence (DNA): TGTGCCAGCAGTTTAGACTCTTTCTACGAGCAGTACTTC.

This clone was counted once. The V call is TRBV7-3, the J call TRBJ2-1; TRBD2 matches at 10 bases. Trimming removed 6 bases from V and 6 bases from J; junction bases left unmatched: 8. CDR3 length: 15 residues. Germline V CDR1 and CDR2: SGHTA, FQGTGA. This CDR3 reads CASRPLAGVGNEQFF. The CDR3 DNA follows: TGTGCCAGCAGGCCTCTAGCGGGAGTCGGCAATGAGCAGTTCTTC.

The CDR3 here is CASSLDRGQIYEQYF. In DNA form, the CDR3 reads TGTGCCAGCAGCTTAGATCGGGGACAGATCTACGAGCAGTACTTC. V is TRBV11-2 and J is TRBJ2-7; 7 bases are shared with TRBD1. V trimming: 0 bases; J trimming: 3 bases; junction bases outside the gene matches: 5. This CDR3 has 15 amino acids. The germline V gene encodes CDR1 SGHAT and CDR2 FQNNGV. Looking up the rest from reference TRBV11-2 and TRBJ2-7 gives the full variable domain: EAGVAQSPRYKIIEKRQSVAFWCNPISGHATLYWYQQILGQGPKLLIQFQNNGVVDDSQLPKDRFSAERLKGVDSTLKIQPAKLEDSAVYLCASSLDRGQIYEQYFGPGTRLTVT.

This clone came up once. The CDR3 nucleotides read TGTGCTAACCCCCGAATACAGGGTTCTGCAGAGACCCAGTACTTC. Amino acids: CANPRIQGSAETQYF. The chain joins TRBV12-5 to TRBJ2-5; D is possibly TRBD1 (6 bases). Trimming took 10 bases from V and 4 from J, leaving 22 bases between them. In germline, CDR1 is LGHNT, CDR2 FRNRAP. The CDR3 has 15 amino acids.

The chain joins TRBV4-1 to TRBJ2-2, with D tentatively TRBD2 (6 bases). The germline V gene encodes CDR1 MGHRA and CDR2 YSYEKL. The CDR3 loop spans 16 amino acids. V lost 1 base and J 1 base, leaving 10 bases between the germline ends. CDR3 bases: TGCGCCAGCAGCCAAGGCACGGGACTGAACACCGGGGAGCTGTTTTTT. Translated: CASSQGTGLNTGELFF.

This clone was detected only once. This chain joins TRBV10-2 and TRBJ1-1; 7 positions agree with TRBD1. The trim removed 6 bases at V and 1 base at J, leaving 5 bases unmatched. Germline CDR1 is WSHSY and CDR2 is SAAADI. CDR3 size: 14 residues. The chain's CDR3 is CASRVGGQNTEAFF. The CDR3 bases are TGCGCCAGCAGGGTAGGGGGCCAGAACACTGAAGCTTTCTTT.

V usage is TRBV10-3 and J usage is TRBJ2-3, with TRBD2 identical over 12 bases. Trimming removed 7 bases from V and 5 bases from J; junction bases left unmatched: 7. CDR3 length equals 15 residues. From germline, CDR1 is ENHRY and CDR2 SYGVKD. Written as DNA, the CDR3 is TGTGCCATCAAGGTGACTAGCGGGAGTGGAGATACGCAGTATTTT. Protein product: CAIKVTSGSGDTQYF.

The chain employs TRBV7-9 and TRBJ1-1, with D possibly matching TRBD1 (6 bases). Trimming pared 5 bases from V and 3 bases from J, leaving 16 bases between. Germline loops: CDR1 SEHNR, CDR2 FQNEAQ (reference sequence). The CDR3 covers 15 residues. DNA of the CDR3: TGTGCCAGCAGCCCGCGGACAGCCCGGGACACTGAAGCTTTCTTT. This encodes CASSPRTARDTEAFF.

This clone was observed once. This chain joins TRBV19 and TRBJ1-3, with D perhaps TRBD1 (6 bases). Germline V gives CDR1 LNHDA, CDR2 SQIVND (reference sequence). The CDR3 is 14 amino acids. V lost 8 bases to trimming and J lost 0 bases, with 11 bases between them. The CDR3, as DNA: TGTGCCAGTCAAAGGGACAACTCTGGAAACACCATATATTTT. It encodes CASQRDNSGNTIYF.

This clone is a singleton in its sample. The chain uses TRBV29-1 and TRBJ2-1; 12 positions agree with TRBD1. In germline, CDR1 is SQVTM, CDR2 ANQGSEA. The junction had 6 bases not matched to a gene; V was cut back by 7 bases and J by 2 bases. This CDR3 spans 15 amino acids. CDR3 amino acids: CSAGQGAQTYNEQFF. Here the CDR3 DNA reads TGCAGCGCGGGACAGGGGGCGCAGACCTACAATGAGCAGTTCTTC.

This rearrangement joins TRBV5-4 to TRBJ2-1; 10 bases are shared with TRBD1. Looked up from germline, CDR1 is SGHNT and CDR2 is YYREEE (reference sequence). The J segment lost 9 bases and the V segment lost 2 bases, leaving 14 bases of the junction unmatched. This CDR3 has 17 amino acids. This CDR3 reads CASSLPGQGPGEGEQFF. In DNA form, the CDR3 reads TGTGCCAGCAGCTTACCGGGACAGGGGCCAGGGGAGGGTGAGCAGTTCTTC.